These 14 T cell receptor beta chains originate from one sample sequenced in a study of blood T cell repertoires in COVID-19. The table came from immunoSEQ multiplex PCR; TCRdb's copy has only in-frame clones and leaves some out. The sample holds just under 350,000 clones, around 90% seen once. Specimen: peripheral blood. The receptors come from a woman between 18 and 29 years old who had recovered from COVID-19.

The genes are TRBV3-1 (or the pseudogene TRBV3-2) and TRBJ1-1, with TRBD1 as a possible D gene (5 bases). Germline V gene lookup returns CDR1 LGHDT and CDR2 YNNKEL (reference sequence). This CDR3 region has 15 residues. V shed 3 bases and J shed 6 bases, with 17 bases lying between them. This chain's CDR3 is CASSHHPQDSPEAFF. The CDR3 nucleotides are TGTGCCAGCAGCCATCACCCTCAAGACAGTCCTGAAGCTTTCTTT.

The chain joins TRBV24-1 to TRBJ1-4, with D perhaps matching TRBD1 (6 bases). Germline V CDR1 and CDR2: KGHDR, SFDVKD. Between the trimmed V and J ends, which lost 4 bases and 7 bases, there was a span of 15 bases. This CDR3 is 15 amino acids long. CDR3 loop: CATSDSQGVVEKLFF. CDR3 nucleotides: TGTGCCACCAGTGACTCACAGGGTGTAGTTGAAAAACTGTTTTTT.

The chain recombines TRBV28 with TRBJ1-1; unclear D gene. CDR1 is MDHEN and CDR2 is SYDVKM in the germline V gene. CDR3 size: 14 residues. The V and J ends lost 2 bases and 0 bases respectively, with 7 bases between them. CDR3 nucleotide sequence: TGTGCCAGCAGTTTAGGTTGGCTGAACACTGAAGCTTTCTTT. It yields the protein CASSLGWLNTEAFF. The full variable domain, completed using reference TRBV28 and TRBJ1-1, is DVKVTQSSRYLVKRTGEKVFLECVQDMDHENMFWYRQDPGLGLRLIYFSYDVKMKEKGDIPEGYSVSREKKERFSLILESASTNQTSMYLCASSLGWLNTEAFFGQGTRLTVV.

V is TRBV27 and J is TRBJ2-2; a possible D gene is TRBD1 (6 bases). The CDR3 is 16 amino acids. Germline V gives CDR1 MNHEY, CDR2 SMNVEV (reference sequence). Deletions cut 6 bases from V and 1 base from J, with 15 bases between. The CDR3 sequence is CASSHDRSLNTGELFF. The CDR3, as DNA: TGTGCCAGCAGCCACGACAGGTCCCTGAACACCGGGGAGCTGTTTTTT.

The gene calls are TRBV7-2 and TRBJ1-5; no clear D gene. Trimming removed 0 bases at V and 3 bases at J, with 9 bases between. This CDR3 spans 15 amino acids. CDR1 and CDR2 from the germline V gene are SGHTA and FQGNSA. CDR3 region: CASSLAPEANQPQHF. The DNA of the CDR3 is TGTGCCAGCAGCTTAGCGCCAGAGGCCAATCAGCCCCAGCATTTT.

The chain employs TRBV27 and TRBJ2-3; 14 bases line up with TRBD2. Germline V gives CDR1 MNHEY, CDR2 SMNVEV (reference sequence). CDR3 length: 21 amino acids. V lost 5 bases to trimming and J lost 6 bases; unmatched junction nucleotides: 22. CDR3 sequence: CASSPLPGTSGGKGAGDTQYF. CDR3 coding DNA: TGTGCCAGCAGTCCCCTACCCGGGACTAGCGGGGGAAAAGGGGCCGGGGATACGCAGTATTTT.

This chain connects TRBV27 to TRBJ1-6; 11 bases match TRBD1. With 5 bases clipped from V and 8 bases from J, the junction kept 5 bases outside the gene matches. Germline-derived CDR1 and CDR2 are MNHEY and SMNVEV (reference sequence). The CDR3 sequence is 15 residues long. The CDR3 nucleotides read TGTGCCAGCAGTCTCACGGACAGGGGGCATTCACCCCTCCACTTT. Its protein is CASSLTDRGHSPLHF.

The gene calls are TRBV7-2 and TRBJ2-5; D might be TRBD2 (6 bases). This CDR3 spans 14 amino acids. Between the trimmed V and J ends, which lost 2 bases and 5 bases, there was a span of 12 bases. Germline loops: CDR1 SGHTA, CDR2 FQGNSA. As DNA, the CDR3 is TGTGCCAGCAGCTTAACCCTAGCGAGCGAGACCCAGTACTTC. Its protein product is CASSLTLASETQYF.

The chain has TRBV10-3 and TRBJ2-1, with TRBD2 identical over 10 bases. Germline CDR1 is ENHRY and CDR2 is SYGVKD. The CDR3 consists of 14 residues. V was clipped by 7 bases and J by 12 bases; unmatched bases: 12. For the CDR3, the DNA is TGTGCCATCAAAGGACGCCAGCGGGAGGGGAGGCAGTTCTTC. It specifies CAIKGRQREGRQFF.

This chain joins TRBV23-1 and TRBJ2-7; TRBD2 might be the D (5 bases). TRBV23-1 is an open reading frame, and its role is uncertain. V lost 4 bases and J lost 12, with 7 bases in between. CDR3 length equals 9 residues. The CDR3 spells CASSLARYV. The CDR3 nucleotides are TGCGCCAGCAGTCTAGCGCGGTACGTC.

The CDR3 DNA follows: TGCGCCAGCATCCTCACTAAGGGAGACTATGGCTACACCTTC. This codes for CASILTKGDYGYTF. This chain uses TRBV4-1 with TRBJ1-2; no reliable D call. The CDR3 contains 14 residues. Trimming left V 7 bases short and J 3 bases short, with 15 bases between. Germline assignment: CDR1 MGHRA and CDR2 YSYEKL.

This sequence joins TRBV6-5 and TRBJ2-7; 7 nucleotides line up with TRBD2. The CDR3 totals 13 residues. The V segment lost 0 bases and the J segment 5 bases; nucleotides outside the gene matches: 1. Germline assignment: CDR1 MNHEY and CDR2 SVGAGI. In DNA form, the CDR3 reads TGTGCCAGCAGTTACTCGAGCGGGGACGAGCAGTACGTC. It translates to CASSYSSGDEQYV.

The chain has TRBV10-3 and TRBJ2-7, with TRBD1 identical over 10 bases. The CDR3 covers 13 residues. With V trimmed by 9 bases and J by 6 bases, 8 bases remained unmatched. CDR1 is ENHRY, CDR2 SYGVKD, per germline. This chain's CDR3 is CAMGDRDRGEQYV. In DNA, the CDR3 is TGTGCCATGGGGGACCGGGACAGGGGCGAGCAGTACGTC.

V and J are TRBV6-4 and TRBJ1-1; D remains ambiguous. The CDR3 spans 15 residues. CDR1 is MRHNA and CDR2 is SNTAGT in the germline V gene. V was trimmed by 0 bases and J by 6 bases, leaving 14 bases between them. The DNA for the CDR3 is TGTGCCAGCAGTGACTCGAGCTCGGGGTCGGCTGAAGCTTTCTTT. It specifies CASSDSSSGSAEAFF.